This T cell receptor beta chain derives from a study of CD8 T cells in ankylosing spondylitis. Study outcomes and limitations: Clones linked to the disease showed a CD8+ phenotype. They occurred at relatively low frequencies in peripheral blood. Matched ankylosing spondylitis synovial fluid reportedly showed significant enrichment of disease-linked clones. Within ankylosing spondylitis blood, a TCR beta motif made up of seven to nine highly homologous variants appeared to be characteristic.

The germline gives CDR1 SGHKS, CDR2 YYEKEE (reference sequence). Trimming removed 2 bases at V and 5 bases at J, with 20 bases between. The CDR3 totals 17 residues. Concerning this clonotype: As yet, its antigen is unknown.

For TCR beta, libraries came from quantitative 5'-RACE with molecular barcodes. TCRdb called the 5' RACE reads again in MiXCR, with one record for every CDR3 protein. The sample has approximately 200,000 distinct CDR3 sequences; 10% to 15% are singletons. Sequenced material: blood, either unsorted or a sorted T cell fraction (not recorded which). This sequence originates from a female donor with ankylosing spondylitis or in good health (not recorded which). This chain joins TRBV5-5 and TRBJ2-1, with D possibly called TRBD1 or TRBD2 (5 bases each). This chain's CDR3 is CASSLRGASGAHNEQFF. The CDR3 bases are TGTGCCAGCAGCTTAAGAGGGGCTTCGGGCGCTCACAATGAGCAGTTCTTC.